The T cell receptor (beta chain) under discussion was sequenced for a study of T cell responses to AZD1222 COVID-19 vaccine. A word on this clone: Its antigen is still unknown.

TCRdb's copy holds only in-frame clones and misses some; the assay was immunoSEQ multiplex PCR. The sample consists of around 56,000 clones, around 92% of them appearing once. The CDR3 is 13 residues long. Germline-derived CDR1 and CDR2 are SNHLY and FYNNEI. J lost 2 bases, V lost 10 bases, and 6 bases had no gene match. Study outcomes and limitations: There were mostly white British donors and more females than males, and clonal diversity was possibly underestimated.

The TCR was taken from an adult who received the AZD1222 COVID-19 vaccine. The specimen comprised peripheral blood, sampled 28 days after the second AZD1222 dose. The chain couples TRBV2 to TRBJ2-7; 9 nucleotides match TRBD1. The CDR3 sequence is CATKTGGPYEQYF. CDR3 DNA sequence: TGTGCCACCAAAACAGGGGGCCCCTACGAGCAGTACTTC.